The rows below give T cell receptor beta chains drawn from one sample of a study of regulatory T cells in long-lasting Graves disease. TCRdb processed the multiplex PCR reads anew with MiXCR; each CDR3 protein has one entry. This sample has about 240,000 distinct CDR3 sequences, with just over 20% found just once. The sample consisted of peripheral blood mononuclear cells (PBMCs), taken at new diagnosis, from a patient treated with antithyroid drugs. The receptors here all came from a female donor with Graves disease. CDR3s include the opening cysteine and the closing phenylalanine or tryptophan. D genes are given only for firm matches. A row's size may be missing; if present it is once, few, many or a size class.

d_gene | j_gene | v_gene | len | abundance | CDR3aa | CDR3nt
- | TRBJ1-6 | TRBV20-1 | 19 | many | CSAAGRSQVQFGRNSPLHF | TGCAGTGCAGCAGGACGGTCCCAAGTCCAATTTGGGCGCAATTCACCCCTCCACTTT
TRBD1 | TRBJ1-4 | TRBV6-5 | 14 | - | CASSYRDRVEKLFF | TGTGCCAGCAGTTACAGGGACAGGGTCGAAAAACTGTTTTTT
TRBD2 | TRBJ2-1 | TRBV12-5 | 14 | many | CASAKAGGRNEQFF | TGTGCTAGTGCGAAAGCGGGAGGGCGCAATGAGCAGTTCTTC
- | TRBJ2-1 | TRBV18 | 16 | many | CASSPLVGQGYNEQFF | TGTGCCAGCTCACCACTCGTAGGGCAGGGGTACAATGAGCAGTTCTTC
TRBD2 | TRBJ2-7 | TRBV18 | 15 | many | CASSPPASGGHEQYF | TGTGCCAGCTCACCACCGGCTAGCGGGGGCCACGAGCAGTACTTC
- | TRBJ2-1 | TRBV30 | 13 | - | CAWSVGVDNEQFF | TGTGCCTGGAGTGTAGGAGTGGACAATGAGCAGTTCTTC
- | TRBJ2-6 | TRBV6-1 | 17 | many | CASRGAGVESGANVLTF | TGTGCCAGCAGGGGGGCGGGGGTGGAATCTGGGGCCAACGTCCTGACTTTC
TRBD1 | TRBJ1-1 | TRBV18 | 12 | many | CASSPRTGEAFF | TGTGCCAGCTCACCGAGGACAGGAGAGGCTTTCTTT
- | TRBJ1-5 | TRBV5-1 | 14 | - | CASKIRVGDQPQHF | TGCGCCAGCAAGATTAGGGTTGGCGATCAGCCCCAGCATTTT
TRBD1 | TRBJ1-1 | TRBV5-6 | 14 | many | CASSRRQGGTEAFF | TGTGCCAGCAGCCGGAGACAGGGGGGGACTGAAGCTTTCTTT
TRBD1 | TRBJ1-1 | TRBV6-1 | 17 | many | CASRKLGTGYSNTEAFF | TGTGCCAGCAGGAAGTTAGGGACAGGGTATTCGAACACTGAAGCTTTCTTT
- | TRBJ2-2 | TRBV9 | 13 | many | CASSVRGIGELFF | TGTGCCAGCAGCGTAAGGGGCATCGGGGAGCTGTTTTTT
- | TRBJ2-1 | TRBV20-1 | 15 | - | CSAREPGTSSGEQFF | TGCAGTGCTAGAGAACCGGGGACTTCAAGCGGGGAGCAGTTCTTC
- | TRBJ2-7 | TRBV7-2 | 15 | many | CASSPYGAGTYEQYF | TGTGCCAGCAGCCCATATGGGGCAGGAACCTACGAGCAGTACTTC
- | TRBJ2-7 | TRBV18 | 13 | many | CASSPNTLHEQYF | TGTGCCAGCTCACCGAACACCCTCCACGAGCAGTACTTC
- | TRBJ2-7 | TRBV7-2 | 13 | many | CASSLGISYEQYF | TGTGCCAGCAGCTTAGGGATTTCCTACGAGCAGTACTTC
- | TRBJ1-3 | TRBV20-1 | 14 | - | CSARDTRGGNTIYF | TGCAGTGCTAGAGATACCCGGGGTGGAAACACCATATATTTT
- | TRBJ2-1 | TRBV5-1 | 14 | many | CASREVGSYNEQFF | TGCGCCAGCAGAGAGGTTGGGTCCTACAATGAGCAGTTCTTC
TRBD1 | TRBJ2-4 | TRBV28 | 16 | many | CASSLGQGATKNIQYF | TGTGCCAGCAGTTTAGGCCAGGGGGCTACCAAAAACATTCAGTACTTC
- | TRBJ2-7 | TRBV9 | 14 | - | CASSEDTNHYEQYF | TGTGCCAGCAGCGAGGACACAAACCACTACGAGCAGTACTTC
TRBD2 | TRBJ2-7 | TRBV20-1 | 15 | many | CSARPSGGIGLGQYF | TGCAGTGCTAGGCCTAGCGGGGGGATCGGTTTGGGGCAGTACTTC
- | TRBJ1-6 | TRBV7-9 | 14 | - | CASSLETYNSPLHF | TGTGCCAGCAGCCTCGAAACTTATAATTCACCCCTCCACTTT
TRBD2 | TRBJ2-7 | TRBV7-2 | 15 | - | CASSPPRGGRYEQYF | TGTGCCAGCAGCCCACCCCGGGGGGGCCGCTACGAGCAGTACTTC
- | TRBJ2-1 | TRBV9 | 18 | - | CASSSHRGLLGAYNEQFF | TGTGCCAGCAGCTCACATAGGGGACTCTTGGGGGCCTACAATGAGCAGTTCTTC
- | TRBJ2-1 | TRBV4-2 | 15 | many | CASSQDSQGNNEQFF | TGTGCCAGCAGCCAAGATTCCCAGGGTAACAATGAGCAGTTCTTC
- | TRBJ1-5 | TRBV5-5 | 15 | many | CASSLLGARDQPQHF | TGTGCCAGCAGCTTGCTGGGGGCGCGGGATCAGCCCCAGCATTTT
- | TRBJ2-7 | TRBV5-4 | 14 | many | CASSLESQFYEQYF | TGTGCCAGCAGCTTGGAATCGCAATTCTACGAGCAGTACTTC
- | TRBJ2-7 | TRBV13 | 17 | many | CASSPGLGVLGSYEQYF | TGTGCCAGCAGCCCCGGGCTTGGCGTCTTGGGCTCCTACGAGCAGTACTTC
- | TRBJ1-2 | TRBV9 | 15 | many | CASSPSPGEIYGYTF | TGTGCCAGCAGCCCGAGCCCCGGAGAAATCTATGGCTACACCTTC
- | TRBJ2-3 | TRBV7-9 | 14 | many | CASSSASVIDTQYF | TGTGCCAGCAGCTCTGCTAGCGTAATAGATACGCAGTATTTT
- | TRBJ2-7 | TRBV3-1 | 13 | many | CASTESNSYEQYF | TGTGCCAGCACGGAGAGTAACTCCTACGAGCAGTACTTC
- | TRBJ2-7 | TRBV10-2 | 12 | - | CASSVGGIEQYF | TGCGCCAGCAGTGTAGGCGGCATTGAGCAGTACTTC
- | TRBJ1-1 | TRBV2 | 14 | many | CASSDIRRNTEAFF | TGTGCCAGCAGTGATATCAGAAGGAACACTGAAGCTTTCTTT
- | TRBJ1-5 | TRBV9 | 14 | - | CASSVGYSNQPQHF | TGTGCCAGCAGCGTTGGTTATAGCAATCAGCCCCAGCATTTT
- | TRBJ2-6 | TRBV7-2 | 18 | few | CASSLGGTVSSGANVLTF | TGTGCCAGCAGCTTAGGCGGGACAGTCAGCTCTGGGGCCAACGTCCTGACTTTC
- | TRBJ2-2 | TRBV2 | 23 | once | CASRSGTADHEQYFGPGTGELFF | -
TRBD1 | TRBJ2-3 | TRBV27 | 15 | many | CASSLYRGRADTQYF | TGTGCCAGCAGTTTATACAGGGGCCGGGCAGATACGCAGTATTTT
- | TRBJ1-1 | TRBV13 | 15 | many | CASSFVLLKNTEAFF | TGTGCCAGCAGCTTCGTCCTGCTAAAGAACACTGAAGCTTTCTTT
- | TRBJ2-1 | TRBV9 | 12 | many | CASSVSGLEQFF | TGTGCCAGCAGCGTGAGTGGGCTTGAGCAGTTCTTC
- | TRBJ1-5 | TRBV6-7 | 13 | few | CASSYSCVQPQHF | TGTGCCAGCAGTTACTCTTGCGTTCAGCCCCAGCATTTT
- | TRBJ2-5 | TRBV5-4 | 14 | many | CASSFKGSAETQYF | TGTGCCAGCAGCTTCAAGGGATCGGCAGAGACCCAGTACTTC
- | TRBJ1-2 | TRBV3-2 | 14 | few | CASRPDRGWRGYTF | TGTGCCAGCAGACCGGACAGGGGATGGCGTGGCTACACCTTC
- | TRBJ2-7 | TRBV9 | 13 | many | CASSPRTSAEQYF | TGTGCCAGCAGCCCACGAACAAGCGCCGAGCAGTACTTC
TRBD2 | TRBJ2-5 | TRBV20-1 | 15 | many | CSARRMGGTQETQYF | TGCAGTGCTAGAAGGATGGGGGGGACCCAAGAGACCCAGTACTTC
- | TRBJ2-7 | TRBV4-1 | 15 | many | CASSPGPVGGYEQYF | TGCGCCAGCAGCCCGGGTCCGGTCGGGGGCTACGAGCAGTACTTC
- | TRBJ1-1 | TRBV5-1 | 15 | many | CASSHRVTGDTEAFF | TGTGCCAGCAGCCACCGTGTTACAGGAGACACTGAAGCTTTCTTT
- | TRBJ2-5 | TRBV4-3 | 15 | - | CASSQERFRPETQYF | TGCGCCAGCAGCCAAGAGAGATTCAGGCCAGAGACCCAGTACTTC
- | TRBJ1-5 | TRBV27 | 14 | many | CASSLGAGTQPQHF | TGTGCCAGCAGTTTAGGGGCAGGGACTCAGCCCCAGCATTTT
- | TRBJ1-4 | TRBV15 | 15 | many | CATSRDPAFNEKLFF | TGTGCCACCAGCAGAGATCCGGCATTTAATGAAAAACTGTTTTTT
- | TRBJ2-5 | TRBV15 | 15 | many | CATSRPRTGRETQYF | TGTGCCACCAGCAGACCCCGGACGGGGCGAGAGACCCAGTACTTC
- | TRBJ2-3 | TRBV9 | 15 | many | CASSVEGGPGDTQYF | TGTGCCAGCAGCGTAGAAGGGGGGCCCGGAGATACGCAGTATTTT
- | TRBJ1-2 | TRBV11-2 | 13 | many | CASSLGGRTGYTF | TGTGCCAGCAGCCTGGGAGGGAGGACTGGCTACACCTTC
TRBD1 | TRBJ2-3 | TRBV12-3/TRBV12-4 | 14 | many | CASTGTGGVDTQYF | TGTGCCAGCACTGGGACAGGGGGAGTAGATACGCAGTATTTT
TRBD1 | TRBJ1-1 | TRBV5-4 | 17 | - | CASSLGLQGPLNTEAFF | TGTGCCAGCAGCTTGGGTCTACAGGGGCCCTTGAACACTGAAGCTTTCTTT
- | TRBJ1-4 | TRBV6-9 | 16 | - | CASSYYLGGVSEKLFF | TGTGCCAGCAGTTACTACCTTGGGGGGGTTAGTGAAAAACTGTTTTTT
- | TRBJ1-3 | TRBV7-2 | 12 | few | CASSTPGNTIYF | TGTGCCAGCAGCACCCCGGGAAACACCATATATTTT
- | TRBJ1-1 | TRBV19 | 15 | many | CASTELGSRDTEAFF | TGTGCCAGTACCGAGTTAGGCTCACGGGACACTGAAGCTTTCTTT
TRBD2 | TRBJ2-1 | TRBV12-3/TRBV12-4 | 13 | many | CASSFWTSPEQFF | TGTGCCAGCAGTTTTTGGACTAGCCCTGAGCAGTTCTTC
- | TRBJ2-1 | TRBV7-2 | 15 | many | CASSPGRLSYNEQFF | TGTGCCAGCAGCCCTGGACGGCTCTCCTACAATGAGCAGTTCTTC
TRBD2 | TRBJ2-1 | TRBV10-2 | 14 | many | CASSVVAGYNEQFF | TGCGCCAGCAGTGTAGTAGCGGGGTACAATGAGCAGTTCTTC